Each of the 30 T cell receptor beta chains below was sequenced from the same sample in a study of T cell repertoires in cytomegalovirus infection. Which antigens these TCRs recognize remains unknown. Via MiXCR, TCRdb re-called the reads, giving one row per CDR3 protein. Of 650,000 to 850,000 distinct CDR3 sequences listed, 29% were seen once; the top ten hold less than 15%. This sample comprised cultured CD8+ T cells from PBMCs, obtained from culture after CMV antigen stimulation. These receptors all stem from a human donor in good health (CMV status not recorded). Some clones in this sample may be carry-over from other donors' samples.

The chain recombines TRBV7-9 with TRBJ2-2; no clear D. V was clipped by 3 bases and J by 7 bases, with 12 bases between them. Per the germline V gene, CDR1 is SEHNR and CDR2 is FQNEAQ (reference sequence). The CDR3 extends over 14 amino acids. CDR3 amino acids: CASSFAGRLGELFF. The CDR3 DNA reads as TGTGCCAGCAGCTTCGCCGGTAGGCTCGGGGAGCTGTTTTTT.

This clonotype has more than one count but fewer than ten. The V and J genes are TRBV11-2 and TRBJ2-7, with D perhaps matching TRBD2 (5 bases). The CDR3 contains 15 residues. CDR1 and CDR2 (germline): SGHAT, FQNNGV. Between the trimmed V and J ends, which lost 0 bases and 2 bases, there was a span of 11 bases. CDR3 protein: CASSLEASSPYEQYF. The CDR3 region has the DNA TGTGCCAGCAGCTTAGAGGCTAGCTCTCCCTACGAGCAGTACTTC. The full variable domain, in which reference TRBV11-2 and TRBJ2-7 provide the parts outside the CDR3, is EAGVAQSPRYKIIEKRQSVAFWCNPISGHATLYWYQQILGQGPKLLIQFQNNGVVDDSQLPKDRFSAERLKGVDSTLKIQPAKLEDSAVYLCASSLEASSPYEQYFGPGTRLTVT.

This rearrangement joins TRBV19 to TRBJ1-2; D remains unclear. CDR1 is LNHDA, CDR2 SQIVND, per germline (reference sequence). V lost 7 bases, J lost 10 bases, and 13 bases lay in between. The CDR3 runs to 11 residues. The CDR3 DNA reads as TGTGCCAGTACGCGGTTGTGGGACTACACCTTC. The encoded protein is CASTRLWDYTF.

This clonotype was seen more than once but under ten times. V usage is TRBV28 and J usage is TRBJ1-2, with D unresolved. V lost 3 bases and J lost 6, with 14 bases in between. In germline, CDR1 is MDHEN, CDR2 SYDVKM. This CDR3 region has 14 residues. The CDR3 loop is CASSFRQRLDGYTF. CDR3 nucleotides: TGTGCCAGCAGTTTTCGTCAACGTCTGGATGGCTACACCTTC.

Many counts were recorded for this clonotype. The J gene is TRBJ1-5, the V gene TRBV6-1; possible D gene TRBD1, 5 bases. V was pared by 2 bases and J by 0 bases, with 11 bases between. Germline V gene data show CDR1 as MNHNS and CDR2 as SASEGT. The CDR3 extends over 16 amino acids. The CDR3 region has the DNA TGTGCCAGCAGTGAATATTGGGGCGATAGCAATCAGCCCCAGCATTTT. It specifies CASSEYWGDSNQPQHF.

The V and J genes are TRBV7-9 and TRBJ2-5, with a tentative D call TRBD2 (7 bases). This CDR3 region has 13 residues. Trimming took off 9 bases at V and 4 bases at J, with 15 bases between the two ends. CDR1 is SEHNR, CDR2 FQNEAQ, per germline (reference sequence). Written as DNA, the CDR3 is TGTGCCAGTCAGGGGAGGGGCGTAGAGACCCAGTACTTC. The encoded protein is CASQGRGVETQYF.

The CDR3 reads CASSRDRPPYNEQFF. The CDR3 coding sequence is TGTGCCAGTAGTAGGGACAGGCCTCCTTACAATGAGCAGTTCTTC. This rearrangement joins TRBV19 to TRBJ2-1, with 8 bases identical to TRBD1. The CDR3 loop spans 15 amino acids. V shed 4 bases, J shed 4 bases, and the junction held 6 bases outside the gene matches. CDR1 and CDR2 from the germline V gene are LNHDA and SQIVND (reference sequence). Combining the CDR3 with reference TRBV19 and TRBJ2-1 gives the whole variable domain DGGITQSPKYLFRKEGQNVTLSCEQNLNHDAMYWYRQDPGQGLRLIYYSQIVNDFQKGDIAEGYSVSREKKESFPLTVTSAQKNPTAFYLCASSRDRPPYNEQFFGPGTRLTVL.

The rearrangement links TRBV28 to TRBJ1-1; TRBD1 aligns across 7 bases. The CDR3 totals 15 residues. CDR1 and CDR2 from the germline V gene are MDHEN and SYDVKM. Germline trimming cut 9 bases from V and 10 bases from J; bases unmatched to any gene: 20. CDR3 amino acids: CASTHRGPLRGGAFF. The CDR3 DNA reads TGTGCCAGTACTCACAGGGGTCCCCTCAGAGGTGGAGCTTTCTTT.

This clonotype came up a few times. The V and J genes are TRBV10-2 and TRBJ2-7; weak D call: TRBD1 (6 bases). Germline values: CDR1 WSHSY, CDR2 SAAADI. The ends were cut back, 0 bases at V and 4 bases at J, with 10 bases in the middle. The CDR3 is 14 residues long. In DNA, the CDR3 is TGCGCCAGCAGTGAGTCGGGCAGGGGTTACGAGCAGTACTTC. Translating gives CASSESGRGYEQYF.

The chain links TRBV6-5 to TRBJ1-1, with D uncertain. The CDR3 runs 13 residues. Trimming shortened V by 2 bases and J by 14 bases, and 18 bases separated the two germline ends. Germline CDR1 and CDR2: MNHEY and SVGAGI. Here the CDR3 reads CASSYTGRTEHFF. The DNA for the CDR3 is TGTGCCAGCAGTTACACGGGCAGGACGGAACACTTCTTT.

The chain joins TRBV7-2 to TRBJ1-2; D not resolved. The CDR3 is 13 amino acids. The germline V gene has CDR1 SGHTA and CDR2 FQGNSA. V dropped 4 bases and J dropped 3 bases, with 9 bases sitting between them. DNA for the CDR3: TGTGCCAGCAGCTCCCAGTCGGACTATGGCTACACCTTC. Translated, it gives CASSSQSDYGYTF.

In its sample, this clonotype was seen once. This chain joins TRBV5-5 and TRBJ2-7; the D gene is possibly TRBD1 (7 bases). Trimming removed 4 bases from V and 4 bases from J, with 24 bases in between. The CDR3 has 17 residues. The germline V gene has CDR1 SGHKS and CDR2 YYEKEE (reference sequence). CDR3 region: CASSLQGGAGWEYEQYV. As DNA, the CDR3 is TGTGCCAGCAGCCTGCAGGGGGGCGCAGGATGGGAATACGAGCAGTACGTC.

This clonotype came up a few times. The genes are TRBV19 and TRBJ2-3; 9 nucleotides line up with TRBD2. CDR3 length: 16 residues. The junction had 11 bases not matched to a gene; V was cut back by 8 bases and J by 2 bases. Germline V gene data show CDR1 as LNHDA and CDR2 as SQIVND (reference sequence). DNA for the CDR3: TGTGCCAGTCGAGGGGTGCGGGGGGGACACACAGATACGCAGTATTTT. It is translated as CASRGVRGGHTDTQYF.

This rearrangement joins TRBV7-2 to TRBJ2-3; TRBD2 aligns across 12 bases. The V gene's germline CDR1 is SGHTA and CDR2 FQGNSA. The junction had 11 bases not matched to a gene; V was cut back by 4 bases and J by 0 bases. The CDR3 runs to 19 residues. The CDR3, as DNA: TGTGCCAGCAGCTCCATACTAGCGGGGGGTACCGCTAGCACAGATACGCAGTATTTT. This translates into CASSSILAGGTASTDTQYF.

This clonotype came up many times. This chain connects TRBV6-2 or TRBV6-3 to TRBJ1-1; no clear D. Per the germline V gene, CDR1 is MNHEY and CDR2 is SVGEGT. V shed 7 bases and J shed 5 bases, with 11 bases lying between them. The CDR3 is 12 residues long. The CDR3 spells CASTAYRTEAFF. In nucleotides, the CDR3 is TGTGCCAGCACCGCCTATAGGACTGAAGCTTTCTTT.

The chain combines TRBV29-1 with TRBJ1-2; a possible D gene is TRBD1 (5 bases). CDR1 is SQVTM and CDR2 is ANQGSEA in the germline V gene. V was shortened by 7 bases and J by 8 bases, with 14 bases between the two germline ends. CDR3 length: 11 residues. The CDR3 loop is CSDLRDGGYTF. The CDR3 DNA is TGCAGCGACCTCAGGGACGGGGGCTACACCTTC.

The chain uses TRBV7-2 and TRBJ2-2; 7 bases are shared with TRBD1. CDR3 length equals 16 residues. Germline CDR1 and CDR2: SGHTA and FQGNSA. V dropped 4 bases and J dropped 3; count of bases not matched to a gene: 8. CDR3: CASSYRGSGDTGELFF. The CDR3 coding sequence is TGTGCCAGCAGCTACAGGGGATCTGGCGACACCGGGGAGCTGTTTTTT.

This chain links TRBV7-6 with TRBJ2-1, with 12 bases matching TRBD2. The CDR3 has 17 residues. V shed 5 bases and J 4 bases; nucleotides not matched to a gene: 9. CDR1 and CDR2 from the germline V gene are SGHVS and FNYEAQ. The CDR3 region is CASSPQTSGGRYNEQFF. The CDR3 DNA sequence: TGTGCCAGCAGCCCTCAGACTAGCGGGGGTAGGTACAATGAGCAGTTCTTC.

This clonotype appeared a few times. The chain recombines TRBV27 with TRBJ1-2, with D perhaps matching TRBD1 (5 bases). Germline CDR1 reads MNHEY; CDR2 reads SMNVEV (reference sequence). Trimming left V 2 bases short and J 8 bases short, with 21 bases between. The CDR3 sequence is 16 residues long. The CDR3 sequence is CASSLNGAGNTGGYTF. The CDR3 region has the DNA TGTGCCAGCAGTTTAAACGGGGCGGGTAACACTGGAGGCTACACCTTC.

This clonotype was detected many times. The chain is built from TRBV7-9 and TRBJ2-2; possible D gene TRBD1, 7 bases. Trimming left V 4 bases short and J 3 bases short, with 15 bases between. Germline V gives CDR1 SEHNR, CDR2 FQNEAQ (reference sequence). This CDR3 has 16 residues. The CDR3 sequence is CASSYRQGGDTGELFF. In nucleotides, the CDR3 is TGTGCCAGCAGCTACCGACAGGGAGGTGACACCGGGGAGCTGTTTTTT. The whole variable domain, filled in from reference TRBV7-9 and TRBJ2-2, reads DTGVSQNPRHKITKRGQNVTFRCDPISEHNRLYWYRQTLGQGPEFLTYFQNEAQLEKSRLLSDRFSAERPKGSFSTLEIQRTEQGDSAMYLCASSYRQGGDTGELFFGEGSRLTVL.

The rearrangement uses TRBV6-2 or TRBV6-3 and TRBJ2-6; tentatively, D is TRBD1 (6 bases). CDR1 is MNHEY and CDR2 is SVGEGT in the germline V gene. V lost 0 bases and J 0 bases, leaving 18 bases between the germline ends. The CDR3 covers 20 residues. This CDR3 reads CASSYSSGQTTFSGANVLTF. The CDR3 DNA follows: TGTGCCAGCAGTTACTCGAGCGGACAGACAACCTTCTCTGGGGCCAACGTCCTGACTTTC.

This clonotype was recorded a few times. This chain's CDR3 is CASTRLAGADTQYF. The CDR3 coding sequence is TGTGCCAGCACCCGACTAGCGGGGGCAGATACGCAGTATTTT. The rearrangement links TRBV11-2 to TRBJ2-3; 12 nucleotides agree with TRBD2. CDR1 and CDR2 from the germline V gene are SGHAT and FQNNGV. Trimming removed 7 bases from V and 4 bases from J; junction bases left unmatched: 3. This CDR3 spans 14 amino acids.

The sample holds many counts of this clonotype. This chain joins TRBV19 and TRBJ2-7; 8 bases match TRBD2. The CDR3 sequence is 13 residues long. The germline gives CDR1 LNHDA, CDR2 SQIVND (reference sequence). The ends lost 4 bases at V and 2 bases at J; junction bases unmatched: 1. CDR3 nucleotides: TGTGCCAGTAGTAGGGGACTAGCCTACGAGCAGTACGTC. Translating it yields CASSRGLAYEQYV.

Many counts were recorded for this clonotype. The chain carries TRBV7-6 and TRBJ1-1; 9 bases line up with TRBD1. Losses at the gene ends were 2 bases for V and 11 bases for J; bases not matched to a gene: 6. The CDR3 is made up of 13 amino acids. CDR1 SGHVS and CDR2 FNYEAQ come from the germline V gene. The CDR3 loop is CASSLSGTGRAFF. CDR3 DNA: TGTGCCAGCAGCTTATCGGGGACAGGGAGGGCTTTCTTT. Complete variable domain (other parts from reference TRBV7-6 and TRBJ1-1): GAGVSQSPRYKVTKRGQDVALRCDPISGHVSLYWYRQALGQGPEFLTYFNYEAQQDKSGLPNDRFSAERPEGSISTLTIQRTEQRDSAMYRCASSLSGTGRAFFGQGTRLTVV.

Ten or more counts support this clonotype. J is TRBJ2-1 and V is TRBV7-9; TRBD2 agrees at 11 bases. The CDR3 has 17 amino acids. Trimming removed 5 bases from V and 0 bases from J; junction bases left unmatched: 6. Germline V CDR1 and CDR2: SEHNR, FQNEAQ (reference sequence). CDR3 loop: CASSGTTSGVSYNEQFF. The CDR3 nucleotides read TGTGCCAGCAGCGGAACGACTAGCGGGGTCTCCTACAATGAGCAGTTCTTC.

The CDR3 DNA sequence: TGCAGTGCTAGAGATTACGCGCAGGCGGGTGAAAAACTGTTTTTT. Translation gives CSARDYAQAGEKLFF. The chain uses TRBV20-1 and TRBJ1-4; D is undetermined. CDR3 size: 15 residues. The germline gives CDR1 DFQATT, CDR2 SNEGSKA (reference sequence). V lost 0 bases to trimming and J lost 7 bases, with 15 bases between them.

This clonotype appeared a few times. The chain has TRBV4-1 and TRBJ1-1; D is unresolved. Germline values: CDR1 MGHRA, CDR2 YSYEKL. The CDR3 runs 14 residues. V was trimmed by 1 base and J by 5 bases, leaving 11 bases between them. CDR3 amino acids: CASSQGSRWTEAFF. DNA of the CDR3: TGCGCCAGCAGCCAAGGGAGTAGGTGGACTGAAGCTTTCTTT.

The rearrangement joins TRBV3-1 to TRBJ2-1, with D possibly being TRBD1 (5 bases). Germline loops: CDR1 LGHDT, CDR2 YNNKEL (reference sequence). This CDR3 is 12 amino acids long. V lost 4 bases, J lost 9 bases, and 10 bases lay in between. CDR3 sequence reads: CASSRQGSEQFF. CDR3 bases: TGTGCCAGCAGCCGCCAGGGTTCTGAGCAGTTCTTC.

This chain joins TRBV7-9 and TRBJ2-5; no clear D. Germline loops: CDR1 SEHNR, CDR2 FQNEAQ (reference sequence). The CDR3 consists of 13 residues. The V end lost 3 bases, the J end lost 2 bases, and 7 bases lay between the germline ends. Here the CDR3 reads CASSFPSQETQYF. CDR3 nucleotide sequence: TGTGCCAGCAGCTTCCCGTCACAAGAGACCCAGTACTTC.

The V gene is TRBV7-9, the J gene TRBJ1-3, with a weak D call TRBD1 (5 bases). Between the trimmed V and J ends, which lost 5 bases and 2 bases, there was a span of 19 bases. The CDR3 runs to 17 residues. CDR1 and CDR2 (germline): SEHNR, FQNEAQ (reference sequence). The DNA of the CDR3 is TGTGCCAGCAGCACTTCGGGACGGAGCTTTACTGGAAACACCATATATTTT. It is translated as CASSTSGRSFTGNTIYF. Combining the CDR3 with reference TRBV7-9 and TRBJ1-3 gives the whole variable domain DTGVSQNPRHKITKRGQNVTFRCDPISEHNRLYWYRQTLGQGPEFLTYFQNEAQLEKSRLLSDRFSAERPKGSFSTLEIQRTEQGDSAMYLCASSTSGRSFTGNTIYFGEGSWLTVV.